These T cell receptor beta chains were read from a single sample in a study of shared clonotypes between healthy human individuals. Libraries were prepared by immunoSEQ multiplex PCR; TCRdb keeps only in-frame clonotypes and omits some of them. The profile shows some 2.3 million clones, more than 85% of them singletons. Sequencing used naive CD4+ T cells from PBMCs. The source of these receptors is a man aged 18 to 35 in good health. Some clones in this sample may be carry-over from other donors' samples. Both conserved end residues are part of each CDR3. The D gene is left open where the match is weak. Expanded clones get a size class; other rows say once, few or many, or leave the size out.

clone_size: once
v_call: TRBV18
d_call: -
j_call: TRBJ1-1
cdr3_nt: TGTGCCAGCTCATCAGGCCAGGGTAACACTGAAGCTTTCTTT
cdr3_aa: CASSSGQGNTEAFF

clone_size: -
v_call: TRBV14
d_call: -
j_call: TRBJ2-5
cdr3_nt: TGTGCCAGCACCAAGGGTACCCAAGAGACCCAGTACTTC
cdr3_aa: CASTKGTQETQYF

clone_size: -
v_call: TRBV9
d_call: -
j_call: TRBJ2-7
cdr3_nt: TGTGCCAGCAGCGTTACCGGGAGCAGCTACGAGCAGTACTTC
cdr3_aa: CASSVTGSSYEQYF

clone_size: -
v_call: TRBV9
d_call: TRBD1
j_call: TRBJ2-1
cdr3_nt: TGTGCCAGCAGCGCCGGACAGGGGAAAAATGAGCAGTTCTTC
cdr3_aa: CASSAGQGKNEQFF

clone_size: once
v_call: TRBV28
d_call: TRBD2
j_call: TRBJ2-3
cdr3_nt: TGTGCCAGCACCTACCCCCGGGCGGGAGGGCCGGATACGCAGTATTTT
cdr3_aa: CASTYPRAGGPDTQYF

clone_size: -
v_call: TRBV7-3
d_call: TRBD2
j_call: TRBJ2-1
cdr3_nt: TGTGCCAGCAGCTTCGGGAGGGGACAAACGAATGAGCAGTTCTTC
cdr3_aa: CASSFGRGQTNEQFF

clone_size: -
v_call: TRBV7-8
d_call: -
j_call: TRBJ2-3
cdr3_nt: TGTGCCAGCAGCTTTGGGGTTGGCACAGATACGCAGTATTTT
cdr3_aa: CASSFGVGTDTQYF

clone_size: -
v_call: TRBV5-4
d_call: -
j_call: TRBJ2-1
cdr3_nt: TGTGCCAGCAGCTCCTCTAGAACCTCCTACAATGAGCAGTTCTTC
cdr3_aa: CASSSSRTSYNEQFF

clone_size: -
v_call: TRBV4-3
d_call: -
j_call: TRBJ1-5
cdr3_nt: TGCGCCAGCAGCCCAAGGAGGGGTGGGGCCCAAAATCAGCCCCAGCATTTT
cdr3_aa: CASSPRRGGAQNQPQHF

clone_size: -
v_call: TRBV6-1
d_call: TRBD2
j_call: TRBJ2-7
cdr3_nt: TGTGCCAGCACCCCCGGGAGGACCCCCTACGAGCAGTACTTC
cdr3_aa: CASTPGRTPYEQYF

clone_size: -
v_call: TRBV28
d_call: -
j_call: TRBJ1-1
cdr3_nt: TGTGCCAGCAGTTCTCTCCAGGGTTATTACACTGAAGCTTTCTTT
cdr3_aa: CASSSLQGYYTEAFF

clone_size: -
v_call: TRBV25-1
d_call: -
j_call: TRBJ2-2
cdr3_nt: TGTGCCAGCAGTGGACCCTACACCGGGGAGCTGTTTTTT
cdr3_aa: CASSGPYTGELFF

clone_size: -
v_call: TRBV7-3
d_call: -
j_call: TRBJ2-3
cdr3_nt: TGTGCCAGCAGCTTAACAAGAGCCACAGATACGCAGTATTTT
cdr3_aa: CASSLTRATDTQYF

clone_size: -
v_call: TRBV2
d_call: TRBD2
j_call: TRBJ2-7
cdr3_nt: TGTGCCAGCGGGCGGGGGGTCTACGAGCAGTACTTC
cdr3_aa: CASGRGVYEQYF

clone_size: -
v_call: TRBV5-1
d_call: TRBD1
j_call: TRBJ2-2
cdr3_nt: TGCGCCAGCACCGTATGGACAGGGGACACCGGGGAGCTGTTTTTT
cdr3_aa: CASTVWTGDTGELFF

clone_size: -
v_call: TRBV7-2
d_call: -
j_call: TRBJ2-5
cdr3_nt: TGTGCCAGCAGTATAGGGGGAGCGGCGGAGACCCAGTACTTC
cdr3_aa: CASSIGGAAETQYF

clone_size: -
v_call: TRBV12-5
d_call: -
j_call: TRBJ1-2
cdr3_nt: TGTGCTAGTGGTCCAGGGGACGATGGCTACACCTTC
cdr3_aa: CASGPGDDGYTF

clone_size: -
v_call: TRBV25-1
d_call: -
j_call: TRBJ1-5
cdr3_nt: TGTGCCAGCAGTGAAGTGGGGGGCTGGAACAATCAGCCCCAGCATTTT
cdr3_aa: CASSEVGGWNNQPQHF

clone_size: once
v_call: TRBV6-1
d_call: TRBD1
j_call: TRBJ1-5
cdr3_nt: TGTGCCAGCAGTGGGAGGACAGGCGCTAGCAATCAGCCCCAGCATTTT
cdr3_aa: CASSGRTGASNQPQHF

clone_size: -
v_call: TRBV28
d_call: -
j_call: TRBJ2-3
cdr3_nt: TGTGCCAGCAGTTTCCCGGGGTGGACAGATACGCAGTATTTT
cdr3_aa: CASSFPGWTDTQYF

clone_size: -
v_call: TRBV19
d_call: -
j_call: TRBJ2-7
cdr3_nt: TGTGCCAGTAGTATAGCGCCACAGGCTACCTACGAGCAGTACTTC
cdr3_aa: CASSIAPQATYEQYF

clone_size: -
v_call: TRBV28
d_call: -
j_call: TRBJ2-2
cdr3_nt: TGTGCCAGCAGTTTAACGCCAACGAACACCGGGGAGCTGTTTTTT
cdr3_aa: CASSLTPTNTGELFF

clone_size: -
v_call: TRBV5-1
d_call: -
j_call: TRBJ2-7
cdr3_nt: TGCGCCAGCCGCCCTACCGACATTACCTACGAGCAGTACTTC
cdr3_aa: CASRPTDITYEQYF

clone_size: -
v_call: TRBV6-5
d_call: TRBD2
j_call: TRBJ2-1
cdr3_nt: TGTGCCAGCAGCCGGATAGCGGGAGGGGTCCATGAGCAGTTCTTC
cdr3_aa: CASSRIAGGVHEQFF

clone_size: -
v_call: TRBV4-1
d_call: TRBD2
j_call: TRBJ2-3
cdr3_nt: TGCGCCAGCAGCCAAGAACCCCAGGGTTCGGGAGGATTGGGTACGCAGTATTTT
cdr3_aa: CASSQEPQGSGGLGTQYF

clone_size: -
v_call: TRBV6-1
d_call: -
j_call: TRBJ2-5
cdr3_nt: TGTGCCAGCATACCCCAGGGCGGGCTGCGGGGGACCCAGTACTTC
cdr3_aa: CASIPQGGLRGTQYF